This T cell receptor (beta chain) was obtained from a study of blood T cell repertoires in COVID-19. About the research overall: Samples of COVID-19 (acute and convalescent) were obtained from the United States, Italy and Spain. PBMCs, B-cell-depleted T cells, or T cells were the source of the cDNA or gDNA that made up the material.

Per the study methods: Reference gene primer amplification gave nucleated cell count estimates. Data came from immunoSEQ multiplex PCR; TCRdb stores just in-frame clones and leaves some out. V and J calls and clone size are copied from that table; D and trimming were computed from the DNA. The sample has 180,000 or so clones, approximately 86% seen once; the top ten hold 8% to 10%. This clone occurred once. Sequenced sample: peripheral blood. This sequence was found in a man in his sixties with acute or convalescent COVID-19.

The CDR3 loop reads CSGQGNYGYTF. The CDR3 coding sequence is TGCAGCGGACAGGGTAATTACGGCTACACCTTC. This sequence joins TRBV29-1 and TRBJ1-2, with TRBD1 matching 7 bases. The V gene's germline CDR1 is SQVTM and CDR2 ANQGSEA. V was pared by 7 bases and J by 8 bases, with 7 bases of the junction left unmatched. This CDR3 has 11 residues.